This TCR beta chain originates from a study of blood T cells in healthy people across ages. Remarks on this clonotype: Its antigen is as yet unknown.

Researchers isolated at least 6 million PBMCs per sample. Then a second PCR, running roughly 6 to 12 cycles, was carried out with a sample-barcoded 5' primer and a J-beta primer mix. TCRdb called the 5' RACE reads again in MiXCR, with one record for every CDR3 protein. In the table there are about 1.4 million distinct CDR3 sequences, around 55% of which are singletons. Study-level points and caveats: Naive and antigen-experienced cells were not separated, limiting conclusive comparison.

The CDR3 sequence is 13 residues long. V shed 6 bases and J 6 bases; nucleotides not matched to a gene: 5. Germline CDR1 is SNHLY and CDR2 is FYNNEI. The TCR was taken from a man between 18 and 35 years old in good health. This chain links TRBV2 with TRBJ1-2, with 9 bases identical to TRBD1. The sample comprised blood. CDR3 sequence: CASRERDRDGYTF. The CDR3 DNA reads TGTGCCAGCAGAGAAAGGGACAGGGATGGCTACACCTTC.